The rows below give T cell receptor beta chains drawn from one sample of a study of T cells after yellow fever vaccination. One entry per CDR3 protein, called by TCRdb with MiXCR from the 5' RACE reads. The sample carries hundreds of thousands of distinct CDR3 sequences, roughly 12% recorded once. Specimen: PBMCs, collected on the day of the first yellow fever vaccination. The receptors shown here come from a man between 18 and 29 years old who received the YFV17D yellow fever vaccine. Each CDR3 is given without its conserved first and last residue. Rows may omit the clone size; those that give it use once, few, many or a size class.

v_call: TRBV7-6
clone_size: -
cdr3_aa: ASSRQGTGMPQH

v_call: TRBV5-1
clone_size: -
cdr3_aa: ASSLTPGTPNQPQH

v_call: TRBV28
clone_size: few
cdr3_aa: ASSSSLNGGYT

v_call: TRBV7-2
clone_size: many
cdr3_aa: ASSLAAGMSYGYT

v_call: TRBV27
clone_size: few
cdr3_aa: ASSLSAGGSYNEQF

v_call: TRBV11-2
clone_size: -
cdr3_aa: ASSHEWGAKNIQY

v_call: TRBV19
clone_size: -
cdr3_aa: ATRQGGFNEKLF

v_call: TRBV7-9
clone_size: many
cdr3_aa: ASKERGETYEQY

v_call: TRBV18
clone_size: many
cdr3_aa: ASSPRGDYGYT

v_call: TRBV6-2/TRBV6-3
clone_size: -
cdr3_aa: ASSLSRTRNTGELF

v_call: TRBV7-8
clone_size: -
cdr3_aa: ASSPRDRGWEQF

v_call: TRBV7-2
clone_size: -
cdr3_aa: ASSLMEGGQPQH

v_call: TRBV10-3
clone_size: many
cdr3_aa: AISERSAGGSYEQY

v_call: TRBV19
clone_size: few
cdr3_aa: ASSNRDRAITDTQY

v_call: TRBV4-3
clone_size: -
cdr3_aa: ASSQATTGWVTYNEQF

v_call: TRBV11-2
clone_size: many
cdr3_aa: ASSRPSSGLSNEQF

v_call: TRBV21-1
clone_size: -
cdr3_aa: ASSSLAREGARIAKNIQY

v_call: TRBV4-3
clone_size: -
cdr3_aa: ASSQDQRQGDGNTIY

v_call: TRBV12-3/TRBV12-4
clone_size: few
cdr3_aa: ASSSDLAGNYEQY

v_call: TRBV6-2/TRBV6-3
clone_size: -
cdr3_aa: ASSSETRLDHQETQY

v_call: TRBV7-2
clone_size: many
cdr3_aa: ASSFGGSETQY

v_call: TRBV5-1
clone_size: few
cdr3_aa: ASTPRSVTGELF

v_call: TRBV7-9
clone_size: -
cdr3_aa: ASSLGDRPAGEKLF

v_call: TRBV12-3/TRBV12-4
clone_size: many
cdr3_aa: ASGVGASNQPQH

v_call: TRBV2
clone_size: -
cdr3_aa: ASSDPHNEQF

v_call: TRBV6-2/TRBV6-3
clone_size: few
cdr3_aa: ASSRTGGLNEQF

v_call: TRBV6-5
clone_size: -
cdr3_aa: ASSYRGGDTEAF

v_call: TRBV3-1
clone_size: -
cdr3_aa: ASSQDPTVLMGYT

v_call: TRBV5-1
clone_size: -
cdr3_aa: ASSIGLAGAQETQY

v_call: TRBV11-2
clone_size: -
cdr3_aa: ASSRNQRGGGSTDTQY

v_call: TRBV5-6
clone_size: -
cdr3_aa: ASSLVATEETQY

v_call: TRBV20-1
clone_size: many
cdr3_aa: SVRASGQETQY

v_call: TRBV11-2
clone_size: few
cdr3_aa: ASSLNRGDYNEQF

v_call: TRBV7-2
clone_size: many
cdr3_aa: ASSLGARENQPQH

v_call: TRBV9
clone_size: -
cdr3_aa: ASSVVGGVQF

v_call: TRBV19
clone_size: -
cdr3_aa: ASESGSYTDTQY

v_call: TRBV30
clone_size: once
cdr3_aa: AWQGQGNYGYT

v_call: TRBV28
clone_size: -
cdr3_aa: ASSFLSGSAALEAF

v_call: TRBV4-1
clone_size: -
cdr3_aa: ASSQAPGAPETQY

v_call: TRBV5-4
clone_size: few
cdr3_aa: ASSRLGQGRFEAF

v_call: TRBV12-3/TRBV12-4
clone_size: -
cdr3_aa: ASSLGNENTIY

v_call: TRBV10-3
clone_size: -
cdr3_aa: AIGTGENQPQH

v_call: TRBV6-5
clone_size: few
cdr3_aa: ASSWGLAGGNTDTQY

v_call: TRBV12-3/TRBV12-4
clone_size: many
cdr3_aa: ASSLRGAVGGELF

v_call: TRBV20-1
clone_size: -
cdr3_aa: SARDERIGTGETQY

v_call: TRBV4-1
clone_size: -
cdr3_aa: ASSQPRQGRAKNIQY

v_call: TRBV18
clone_size: few
cdr3_aa: ASSPPPGSDNEQF

v_call: TRBV12-3/TRBV12-4
clone_size: -
cdr3_aa: ASSSSDRDYNEQF

v_call: TRBV20-1
clone_size: few
cdr3_aa: SASPRDRASETQY

v_call: TRBV7-2
clone_size: -
cdr3_aa: ASSLGSRRTYEQY

v_call: TRBV5-1
clone_size: few
cdr3_aa: ASSLVEGGEVGV

v_call: TRBV7-3
clone_size: -
cdr3_aa: ASSLNPGTDTQY

v_call: TRBV5-5
clone_size: many
cdr3_aa: ASSLSAALNTEAF